This T cell receptor beta chain was found in a study of T cell repertoires in cytomegalovirus infection. In this sample, this clonotype turned up many times. Its target is unknown. MiXCR was run by TCRdb on the reads, yielding one entry per CDR3 protein. Here the sample spans 110,000 or so distinct CDR3 sequences, 30% to 35% being singletons. This receptor was identified in a human donor in good health (CMV status not recorded). Some clones in this sample may be carry-over from other donors' samples. Sample: CD8+ T cells from cultured PBMCs, taken from culture after CMV antigen stimulation.

The chain's CDR3 is CASSFDNQPQHF. CDR3 DNA sequence: TGTGCCAGCAGCTTTGACAATCAGCCCCAGCATTTT. The rearrangement uses TRBV7-2 and TRBJ1-5, with no clear D. Trimming took off 3 bases at V and 3 bases at J, with 3 bases between the two ends. This CDR3 spans 12 amino acids. The germline V gene encodes CDR1 SGHTA and CDR2 FQGNSA.